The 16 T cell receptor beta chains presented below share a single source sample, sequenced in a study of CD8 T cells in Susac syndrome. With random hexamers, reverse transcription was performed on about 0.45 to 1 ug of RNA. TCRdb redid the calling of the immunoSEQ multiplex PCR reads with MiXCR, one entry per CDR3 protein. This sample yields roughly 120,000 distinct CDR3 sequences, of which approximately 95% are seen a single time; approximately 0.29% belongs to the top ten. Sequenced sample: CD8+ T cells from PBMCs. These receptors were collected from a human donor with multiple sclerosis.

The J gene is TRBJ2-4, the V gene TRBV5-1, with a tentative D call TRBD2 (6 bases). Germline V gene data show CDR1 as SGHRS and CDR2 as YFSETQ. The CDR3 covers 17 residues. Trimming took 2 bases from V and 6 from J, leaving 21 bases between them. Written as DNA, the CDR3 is TGCGCCAGCAGCTTCTCCCCTCACCGGGACTCCCTAAACATTCAGTACTTC. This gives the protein CASSFSPHRDSLNIQYF.

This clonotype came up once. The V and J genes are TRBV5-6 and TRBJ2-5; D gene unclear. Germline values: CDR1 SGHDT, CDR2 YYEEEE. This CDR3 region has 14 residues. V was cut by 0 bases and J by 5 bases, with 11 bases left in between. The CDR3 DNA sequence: TGTGCCAGCAGCTTGGCCGCAGCTGGGGAGACCCAGTACTTC. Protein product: CASSLAAAGETQYF. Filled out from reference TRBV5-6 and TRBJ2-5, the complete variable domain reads DAGVTQSPTHLIKTRGQQVTLRCSPKSGHDTVSWYQQALGQGPQFIFQYYEEEERQRGNFPDRFSGHQFPNYSSELNVNALLLGDSALYLCASSLAAAGETQYFGPGTRLLVL.

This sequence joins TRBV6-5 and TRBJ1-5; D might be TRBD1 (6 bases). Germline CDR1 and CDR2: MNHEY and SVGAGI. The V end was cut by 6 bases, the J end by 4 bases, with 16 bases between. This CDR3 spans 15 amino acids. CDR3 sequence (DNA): TGTGCCAGCAGCCCGCTGGGGGGCCCTAATCAGCCCCAGCATTTT. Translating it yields CASSPLGGPNQPQHF.

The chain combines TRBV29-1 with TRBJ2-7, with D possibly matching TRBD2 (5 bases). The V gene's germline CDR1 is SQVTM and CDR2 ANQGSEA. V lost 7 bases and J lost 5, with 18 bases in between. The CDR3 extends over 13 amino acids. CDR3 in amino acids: CSARGGEGNEQYV. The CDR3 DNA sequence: TGCAGCGCCCGAGGAGGTGAGGGAAACGAGCAGTACGTC.

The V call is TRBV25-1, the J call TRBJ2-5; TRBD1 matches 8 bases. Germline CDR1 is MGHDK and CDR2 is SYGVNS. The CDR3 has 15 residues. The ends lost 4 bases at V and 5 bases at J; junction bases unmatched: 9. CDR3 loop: CASSVPGGLVETQYF. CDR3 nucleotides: TGTGCCAGCAGTGTTCCAGGGGGCCTAGTGGAGACCCAGTACTTC.

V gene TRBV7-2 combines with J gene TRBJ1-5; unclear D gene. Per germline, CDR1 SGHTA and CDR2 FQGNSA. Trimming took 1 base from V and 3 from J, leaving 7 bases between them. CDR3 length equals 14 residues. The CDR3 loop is CASSLGSPNQPQHF. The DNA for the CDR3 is TGTGCCAGCAGCTTAGGGAGCCCCAATCAGCCCCAGCATTTT.

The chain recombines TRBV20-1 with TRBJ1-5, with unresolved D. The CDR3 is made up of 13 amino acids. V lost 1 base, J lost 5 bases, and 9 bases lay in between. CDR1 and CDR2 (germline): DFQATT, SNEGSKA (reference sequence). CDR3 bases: TGCAGTGCTAGAGCGGGGTGGGATCAGCCCCAGCATTTT. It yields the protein CSARAGWDQPQHF.

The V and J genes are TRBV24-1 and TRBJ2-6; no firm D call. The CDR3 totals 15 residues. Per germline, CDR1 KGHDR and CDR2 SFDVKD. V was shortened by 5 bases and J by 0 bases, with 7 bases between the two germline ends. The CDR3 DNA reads TGTGCCACCAGTGCCCGAGACTCTGGGGCCAACGTCCTGACTTTC. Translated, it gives CATSARDSGANVLTF.

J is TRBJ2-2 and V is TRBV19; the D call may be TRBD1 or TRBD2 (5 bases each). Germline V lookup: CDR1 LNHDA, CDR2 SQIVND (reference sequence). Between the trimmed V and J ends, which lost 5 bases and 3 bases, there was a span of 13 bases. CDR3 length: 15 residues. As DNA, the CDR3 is TGTGCCAGTAGTTTCTGGGACGAGTACACCGGGGAGCTGTTTTTT. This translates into CASSFWDEYTGELFF.

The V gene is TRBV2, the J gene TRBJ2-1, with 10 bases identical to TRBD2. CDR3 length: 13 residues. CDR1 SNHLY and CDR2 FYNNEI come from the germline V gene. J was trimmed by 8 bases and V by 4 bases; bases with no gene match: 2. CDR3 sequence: CASSGGTSDEQFF. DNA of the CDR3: TGTGCCAGCAGTGGGGGGACTAGCGATGAGCAGTTCTTC.

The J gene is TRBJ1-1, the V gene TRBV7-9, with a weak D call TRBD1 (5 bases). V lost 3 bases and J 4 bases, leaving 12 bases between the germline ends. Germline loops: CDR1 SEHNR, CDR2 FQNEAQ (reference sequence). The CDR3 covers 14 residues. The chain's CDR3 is CASSFPRGGTEAFF. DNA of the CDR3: TGTGCCAGCAGCTTTCCGAGGGGAGGCACTGAAGCTTTCTTT.

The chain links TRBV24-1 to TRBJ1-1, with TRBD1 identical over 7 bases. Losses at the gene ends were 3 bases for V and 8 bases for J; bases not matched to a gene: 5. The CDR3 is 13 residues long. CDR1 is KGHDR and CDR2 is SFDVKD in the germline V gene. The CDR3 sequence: CATSDAQGEEAFF. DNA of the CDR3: TGTGCCACCAGTGATGCCCAGGGGGAGGAAGCTTTCTTT.

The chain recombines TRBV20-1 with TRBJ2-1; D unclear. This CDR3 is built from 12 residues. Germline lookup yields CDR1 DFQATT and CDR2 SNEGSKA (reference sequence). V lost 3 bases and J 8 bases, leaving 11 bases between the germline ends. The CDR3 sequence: CSASLDWDEQFF. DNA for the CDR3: TGCAGTGCTAGTTTGGATTGGGATGAGCAGTTCTTC.

DNA for the CDR3: TGTGCCAGCTCACCACTTGACAGGGCTTACTACAATGAGCAGTTCTTC. It specifies CASSPLDRAYYNEQFF. This sequence joins TRBV18 and TRBJ2-1; 7 positions match TRBD1. The CDR3 is made up of 16 amino acids. J lost 3 bases, V lost 1 base, and 6 bases had no gene match. Per germline, CDR1 KGHSH and CDR2 LQKENI.

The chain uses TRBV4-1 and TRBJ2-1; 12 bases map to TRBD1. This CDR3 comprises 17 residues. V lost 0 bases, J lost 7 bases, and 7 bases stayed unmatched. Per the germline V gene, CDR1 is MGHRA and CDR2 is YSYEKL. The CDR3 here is CASSQDPGQGARNEQFF. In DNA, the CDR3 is TGCGCCAGCAGCCAAGATCCGGGACAGGGGGCGCGGAATGAGCAGTTCTTC.

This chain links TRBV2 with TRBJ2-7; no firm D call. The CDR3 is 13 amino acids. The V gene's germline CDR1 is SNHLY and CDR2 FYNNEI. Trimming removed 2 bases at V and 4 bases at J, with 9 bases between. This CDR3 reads CASSESSAYEQYV. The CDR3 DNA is TGTGCCAGCAGTGAATCCTCGGCGTACGAGCAGTACGTC.